This TCR beta chain stems from a study of blood T cell repertoires in COVID-19. About the study: Sources were T cells, B-cell-depleted T cells, or PBMCs; the material itself was cDNA or gDNA.

From germline, CDR1 is KGHSH and CDR2 LQKENI. The V and J ends lost 3 bases and 2 bases, in that order; junction bases with no gene match: 9. The CDR3 is 16 amino acids. Authors' data handling: It was from reference gene primer amplification that nucleated cell counts were estimated. Libraries were prepared by immunoSEQ multiplex PCR; TCRdb keeps only in-frame clonotypes and omits some of them. V and J calls and clone size are as listed in that table; D and trimming were resolved from the DNA. In the table there are roughly 570,000 clones, approximately 91% of which are singletons. Enrollment of patients from Seattle took place during active infection, with longitudinal follow-up.

The chain employs TRBV18 and TRBJ1-1; 7 positions match TRBD1. This clonotype originated in a woman in her forties or fifties with COVID-19, enrolled during active disease. The sequenced sample consisted of peripheral blood. The CDR3 sequence: CASSPRRGQRNTEAFF. The CDR3 DNA sequence: TGTGCCAGCTCACCTAGAAGGGGACAGAGAAACACTGAAGCTTTCTTT.